This T cell receptor (beta chain) was documented in a study of early T cells in non-severe SARS-CoV-2 infection. The TCR library protocol attached unique molecular identifiers to the individual cDNA molecules. TCRdb re-derived calls from the 5' RACE reads in MiXCR, one entry per CDR3 protein. The sample has about 23,000 distinct CDR3 sequences, roughly 5.3% seen once. By its share, this clonotype is medium-sized. The antigen is undetermined. Trimming pared 5 bases from V and 3 bases from J, leaving 11 bases between. The CDR3 runs to 14 residues. The germline CDR1 and CDR2 sequences are ENHRY and SYGVKD. The study's findings and limits: Clonotype matching in VDJdb favored anti-spike CD8 responses and did not capture private and CD4 specificities.

The clonotype comes from an adult who was a healthcare worker with PCR-confirmed SARS-CoV-2 infection or an uninfected control (not recorded which). The rearrangement links TRBV10-3 to TRBJ1-5; unclear D gene. Material for sequencing was whole blood. CDR3 sequence (DNA): TGTGCCATCAGTAAGACCGGGTCCAATCAGCCCCAGCATTTT. Residues: CAISKTGSNQPQHF.